The next 8 T cell receptor beta chains were all read from a single sample in a study of naive and memory T cell subsets. Both TRBC1 and TRBC2 were covered by a beta constant-region primer of two equimolar oligonucleotides. Nested alpha and beta constant-region primers with the SP2 primer drove four PCR rounds on ligated cDNA. TCRdb redid the calling of the UMI-ligation and nested PCR reads with MiXCR, one entry per CDR3 protein. This sample carries approximately 80,000 distinct CDR3 sequences, 9% to 9.5% of them seen once, and the ten largest clones take less than 1.5%. Sequencing was carried out using naive CD8+ T cells from blood. All receptors derive from a human donor in good health.

The rearrangement uses TRBV10-3 and TRBJ2-1; D unresolved. V was pared by 0 bases and J by 7 bases, with 7 bases between. Germline loops: CDR1 ENHRY, CDR2 SYGVKD. This CDR3 is built from 13 residues. The DNA for the CDR3 is TGTGCCATCAGTGAGTCAGGGCAGAATGAGCAGTTCTTC. Translating gives CAISESGQNEQFF.

This clonotype appeared many times. V usage is TRBV29-1 and J usage is TRBJ2-7; TRBD2 is a possible D gene (6 bases). The germline V and J ends were trimmed by 0 bases and 8 bases, with 14 bases remaining between them. Germline V gene data show CDR1 as SQVTM and CDR2 as ANQGSEA. The CDR3 spans 13 residues. The CDR3 DNA reads TGCAGCGTTGAAGACTTAGCGGAGTACCAGCAGTACTTC. It encodes CSVEDLAEYQQYF.

This clonotype was detected only a few times. This rearrangement joins TRBV5-1 to TRBJ1-3; 10 bases align to TRBD1. The CDR3 extends over 15 amino acids. V was clipped by 3 bases and J by 3 bases; unmatched bases: 3. Germline CDR1 and CDR2: SGHRS and YFSETQ. CDR3 sequence: CASSWDRGDGNTIYF. The CDR3, as DNA: TGCGCCAGCAGCTGGGACAGGGGCGATGGAAACACCATATATTTT.

The J gene is TRBJ2-7, the V gene TRBV5-6, with 7 nucleotides matching TRBD1. Looked up from germline, CDR1 is SGHDT and CDR2 is YYEEEE. CDR3 length equals 13 residues. V gave up 3 bases and J gave up 3 bases; unmatched junction bases: 3. In nucleotides, the CDR3 is TGTGCCAGCAGCTCGACAGGGAACTACGAGCAGTACTTC. Its translation is CASSSTGNYEQYF.

Only a few counts were recorded for this clonotype. This rearrangement joins TRBV3-1 to TRBJ1-5; D is unresolved. Germline V gene data show CDR1 as LGHDT and CDR2 as YNNKEL (reference sequence). With 3 bases removed from V and 0 bases from J, the gap between germline ends came to 3 bases. The CDR3 consists of 13 residues. The CDR3, as DNA: TGTGCCAGCAGCCACTATAGCAATCAGCCCCAGCATTTT. Encoded protein: CASSHYSNQPQHF.

This clonotype has more than one count but fewer than ten. The V gene is TRBV6-2 or TRBV6-3, the J gene TRBJ2-1; 10 bases agree with TRBD2. Germline V gene data show CDR1 as MNHEY and CDR2 as SVGEGT. This CDR3 has 13 amino acids. The V and J ends lost 7 bases and 15 bases, in that order; junction bases with no gene match: 12. The CDR3 nucleotides are TGTGCCAGCAACACAGACCTAGCGGGAGTACGGTTCTTC. It codes for CASNTDLAGVRFF.

This clonotype was seen at least ten times. The rearrangement uses TRBV6-2 or TRBV6-3 and TRBJ2-1; 7 nucleotides align to TRBD2. Germline values: CDR1 MNHEY, CDR2 SVGEGT. This CDR3 has 17 residues. The V and J ends lost 2 bases and 3 bases, in that order; junction bases with no gene match: 10. CDR3 region: CASSYVSGGYGYNEQFF. The CDR3 DNA reads TGTGCCAGCAGTTACGTGTCGGGAGGATACGGCTACAATGAGCAGTTCTTC.

This clonotype was counted only a few times. The chain links TRBV9 to TRBJ1-5; D gene ambiguous. The V end lost 0 bases, the J end lost 3 bases, and 7 bases lay between the germline ends. This CDR3 has 14 residues. Germline values: CDR1 SGDLS, CDR2 YYNGEE. CDR3: CASSVGAINQPQHF. CDR3 nucleotide sequence: TGTGCCAGCAGCGTAGGTGCCATCAATCAGCCCCAGCATTTT.